This T cell receptor beta chain was identified during a study of blood T cell repertoires in COVID-19. Seattle participants joined during active infection and were tracked over time. The data were produced by immunoSEQ multiplex PCR, yet TCRdb's version contains in-frame clones alone and is incomplete. The sample includes some 170,000 clones, around nine tenths of them seen just once. V lost 3 bases to trimming and J lost 1 base; unmatched junction nucleotides: 5. The CDR3 runs to 15 residues. Germline V lookup: CDR1 SGHNT, CDR2 YENEEA. The sequenced sample consisted of peripheral blood. This receptor was obtained from a woman aged 70-85 years with COVID-19, enrolled during active disease. This chain uses TRBV11-3 with TRBJ1-1, with 7 bases fitting TRBD1. This chain's CDR3 is CASSLVTGANTEAFF. The CDR3 DNA follows: TGTGCCAGCAGCTTGGTAACAGGGGCGAACACTGAAGCTTTCTTT. Combining the CDR3 with reference TRBV11-3 and TRBJ1-1 gives the whole variable domain EAGVVQSPRYKIIEKKQPVAFWCNPISGHNTLYWYLQNLGQGPELLIRYENEEAVDDSQLPKDRFSAERLKGVDSTLKIQPAELGDSAVYLCASSLVTGANTEAFFGQGTRLTVV.